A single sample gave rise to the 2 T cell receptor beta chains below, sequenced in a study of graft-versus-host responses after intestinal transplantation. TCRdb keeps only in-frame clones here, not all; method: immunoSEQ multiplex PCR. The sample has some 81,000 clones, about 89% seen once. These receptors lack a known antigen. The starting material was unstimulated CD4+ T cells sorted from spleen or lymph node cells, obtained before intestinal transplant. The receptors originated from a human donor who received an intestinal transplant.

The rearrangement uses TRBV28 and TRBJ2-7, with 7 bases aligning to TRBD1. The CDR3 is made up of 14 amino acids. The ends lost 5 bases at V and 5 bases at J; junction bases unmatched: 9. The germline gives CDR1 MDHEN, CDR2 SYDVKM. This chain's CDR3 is CASSRALGGHEQYF. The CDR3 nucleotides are TGTGCCAGCAGTAGGGCCCTAGGGGGCCACGAGCAGTACTTC. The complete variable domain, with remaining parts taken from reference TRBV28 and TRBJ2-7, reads DVKVTQSSRYLVKRTGEKVFLECVQDMDHENMFWYRQDPGLGLRLIYFSYDVKMKEKGDIPEGYSVSREKKERFSLILESASTNQTSMYLCASSRALGGHEQYFGPGTRLTVT.

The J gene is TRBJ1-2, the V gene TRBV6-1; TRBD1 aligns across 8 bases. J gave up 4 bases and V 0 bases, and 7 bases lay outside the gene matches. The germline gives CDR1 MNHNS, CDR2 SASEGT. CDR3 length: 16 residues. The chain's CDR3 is CASSEAEDRAAYGYTF. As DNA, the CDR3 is TGTGCCAGCAGTGAAGCGGAGGACAGGGCGGCCTATGGCTACACCTTC.